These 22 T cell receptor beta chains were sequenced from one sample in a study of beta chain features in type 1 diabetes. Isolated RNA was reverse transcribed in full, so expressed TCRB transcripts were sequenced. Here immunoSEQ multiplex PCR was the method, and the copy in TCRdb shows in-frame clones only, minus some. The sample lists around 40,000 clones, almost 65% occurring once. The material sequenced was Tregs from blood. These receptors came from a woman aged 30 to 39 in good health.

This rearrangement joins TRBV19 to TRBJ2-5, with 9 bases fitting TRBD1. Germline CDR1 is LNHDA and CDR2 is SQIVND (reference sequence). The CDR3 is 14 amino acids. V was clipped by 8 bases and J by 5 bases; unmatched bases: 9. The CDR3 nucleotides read TGTGCCAGTGGCCAACAGGGGGCTCGGGAGACCCAGTACTTC. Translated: CASGQQGARETQYF.

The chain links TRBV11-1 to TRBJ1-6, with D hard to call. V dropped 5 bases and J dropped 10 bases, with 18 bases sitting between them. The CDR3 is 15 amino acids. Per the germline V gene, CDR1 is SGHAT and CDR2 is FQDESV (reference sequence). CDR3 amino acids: CASSLESGGRSPLHF. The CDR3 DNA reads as TGTGCCAGCAGCCTGGAGTCAGGAGGGCGCTCACCCCTCCACTTT.

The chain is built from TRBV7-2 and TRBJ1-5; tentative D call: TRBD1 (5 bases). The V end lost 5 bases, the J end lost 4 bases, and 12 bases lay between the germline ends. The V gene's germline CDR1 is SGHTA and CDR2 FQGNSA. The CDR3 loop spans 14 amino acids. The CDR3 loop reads CASSGGGANQPQHF. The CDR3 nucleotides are TGTGCCAGCAGCGGTGGAGGGGCGAATCAGCCCCAGCATTTT. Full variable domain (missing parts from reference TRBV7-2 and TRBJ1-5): GAGVSQSPSNKVTEKGKDVELRCDPISGHTALYWYRQSLGQGLEFLIYFQGNSAPDKSGLPSDRFSAERTGGSVSTLTIQRTQQEDSAVYLCASSGGGANQPQHFGDGTRLSIL.

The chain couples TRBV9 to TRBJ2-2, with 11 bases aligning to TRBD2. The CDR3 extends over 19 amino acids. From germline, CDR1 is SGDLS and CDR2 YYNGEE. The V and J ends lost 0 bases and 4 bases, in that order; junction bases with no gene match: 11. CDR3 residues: CASSVGVAGGPGGTGELFF. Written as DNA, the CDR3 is TGTGCCAGCAGCGTAGGGGTAGCGGGAGGGCCTGGTGGCACCGGGGAGCTGTTTTTT.

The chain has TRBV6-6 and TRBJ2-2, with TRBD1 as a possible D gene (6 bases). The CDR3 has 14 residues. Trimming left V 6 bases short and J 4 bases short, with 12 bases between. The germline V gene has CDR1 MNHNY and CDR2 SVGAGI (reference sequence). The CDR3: CASRDDRFTGELFF. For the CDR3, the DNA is TGTGCCAGCAGAGATGACAGGTTCACCGGGGAGCTGTTTTTT.

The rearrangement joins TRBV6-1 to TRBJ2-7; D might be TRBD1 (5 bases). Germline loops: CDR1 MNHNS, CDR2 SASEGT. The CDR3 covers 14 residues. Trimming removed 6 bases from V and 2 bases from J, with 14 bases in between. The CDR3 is CASSLSSDTYEQYF. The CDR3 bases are TGTGCCAGCAGCCTCTCCTCGGACACCTACGAGCAGTACTTC.

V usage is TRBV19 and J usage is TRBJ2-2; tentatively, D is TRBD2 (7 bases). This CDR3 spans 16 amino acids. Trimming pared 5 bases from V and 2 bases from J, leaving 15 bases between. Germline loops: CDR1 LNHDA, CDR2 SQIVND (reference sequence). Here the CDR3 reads CASSLPAGQNTGELFF. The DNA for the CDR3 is TGTGCCAGTAGTCTCCCAGCGGGACAAAACACCGGGGAGCTGTTTTTT. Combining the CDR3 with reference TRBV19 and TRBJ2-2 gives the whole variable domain DGGITQSPKYLFRKEGQNVTLSCEQNLNHDAMYWYRQDPGQGLRLIYYSQIVNDFQKGDIAEGYSVSREKKESFPLTVTSAQKNPTAFYLCASSLPAGQNTGELFFGEGSRLTVL.

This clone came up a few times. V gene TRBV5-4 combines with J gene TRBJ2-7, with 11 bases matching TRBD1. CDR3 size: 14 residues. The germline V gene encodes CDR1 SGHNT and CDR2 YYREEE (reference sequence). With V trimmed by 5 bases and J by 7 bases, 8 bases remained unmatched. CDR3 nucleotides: TGTGCCAGCAGTGCTTGGACAGGGGGCAAAGAGCAGTACTTC. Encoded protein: CASSAWTGGKEQYF.

In DNA form, the CDR3 reads TGCGCCAGCAGCTTGGCGGGACAGGTCTCCGGGGAGCTGTTTTTT. Residues: CASSLAGQVSGELFF. The chain recombines TRBV5-1 with TRBJ2-2, with 8 bases matching TRBD1. The CDR3 runs to 15 residues. Looked up from germline, CDR1 is SGHRS and CDR2 is YFSETQ. Trimming cost V 0 bases and J 6 bases; bases outside gene matches: 4. Supplemented by reference TRBV5-1 and TRBJ2-2, the full variable domain reads KAGVTQTPRYLIKTRGQQVTLSCSPISGHRSVSWYQQTPGQGLQFLFEYFSETQRNKGNFPGRFSGRQFSNSRSEMNVSTLELGDSALYLCASSLAGQVSGELFFGEGSRLTVL.

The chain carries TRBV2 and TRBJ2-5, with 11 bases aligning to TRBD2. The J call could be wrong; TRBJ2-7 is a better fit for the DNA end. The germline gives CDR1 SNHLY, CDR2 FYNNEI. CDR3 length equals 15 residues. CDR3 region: CASRNRLAGSYEQYF. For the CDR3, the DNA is TGTGCCAGCAGGAACAGACTAGCGGGGTCCTACGAGCAGTACTTC.

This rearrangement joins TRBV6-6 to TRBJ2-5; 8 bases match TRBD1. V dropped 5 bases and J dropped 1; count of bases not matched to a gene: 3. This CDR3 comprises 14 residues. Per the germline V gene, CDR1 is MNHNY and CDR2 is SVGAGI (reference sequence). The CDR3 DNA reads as TGTGCCAGCAGTGACAGGGGTCCCCAAGAGACCCAGTACTTC. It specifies CASSDRGPQETQYF.

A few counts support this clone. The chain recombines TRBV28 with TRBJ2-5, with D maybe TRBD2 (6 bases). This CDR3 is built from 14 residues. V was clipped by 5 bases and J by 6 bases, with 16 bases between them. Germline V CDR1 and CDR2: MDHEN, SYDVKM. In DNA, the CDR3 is TGTGCCAGCAGTCCGACGGGGGTTGTACAGACCCAGTACTTC. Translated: CASSPTGVVQTQYF.

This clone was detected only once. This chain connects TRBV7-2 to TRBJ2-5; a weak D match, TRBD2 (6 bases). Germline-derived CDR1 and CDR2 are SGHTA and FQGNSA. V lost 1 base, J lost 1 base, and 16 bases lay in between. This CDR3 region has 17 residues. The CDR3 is CASSLGALASRQETQYF. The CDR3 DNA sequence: TGTGCCAGCAGCTTAGGTGCTCTAGCGAGCCGCCAAGAGACCCAGTACTTC.

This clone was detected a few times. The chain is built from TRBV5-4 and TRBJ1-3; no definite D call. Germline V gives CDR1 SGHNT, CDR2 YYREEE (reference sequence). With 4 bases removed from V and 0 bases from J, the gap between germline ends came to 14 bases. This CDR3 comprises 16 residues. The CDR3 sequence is CASSPAVPFSGNTIYF. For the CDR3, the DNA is TGTGCCAGCAGCCCCGCGGTACCTTTCTCTGGAAACACCATATATTTT.

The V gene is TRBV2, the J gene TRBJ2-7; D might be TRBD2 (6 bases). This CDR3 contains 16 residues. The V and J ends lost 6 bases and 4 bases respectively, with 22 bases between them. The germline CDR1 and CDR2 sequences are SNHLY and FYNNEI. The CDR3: CASSFPGMTRPYEQYF. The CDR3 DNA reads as TGTGCCAGCAGCTTTCCGGGGATGACTAGGCCTTACGAGCAGTACTTC.

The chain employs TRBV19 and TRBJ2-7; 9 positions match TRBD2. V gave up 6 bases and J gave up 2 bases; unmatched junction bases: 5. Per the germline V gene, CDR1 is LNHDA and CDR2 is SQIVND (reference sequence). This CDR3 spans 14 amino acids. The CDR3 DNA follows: TGTGCCAGTAGCCTAGCGGGATCGGCCTACGAGCAGTACTTC. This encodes CASSLAGSAYEQYF.

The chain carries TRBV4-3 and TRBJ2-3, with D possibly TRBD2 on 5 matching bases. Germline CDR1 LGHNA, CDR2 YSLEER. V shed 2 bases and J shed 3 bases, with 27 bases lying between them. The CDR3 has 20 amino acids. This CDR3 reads CASSQTYSAPGKNPTDTQYF. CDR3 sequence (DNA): TGCGCCAGCAGCCAAACATATTCCGCCCCCGGGAAAAACCCTACAGATACGCAGTATTTT.

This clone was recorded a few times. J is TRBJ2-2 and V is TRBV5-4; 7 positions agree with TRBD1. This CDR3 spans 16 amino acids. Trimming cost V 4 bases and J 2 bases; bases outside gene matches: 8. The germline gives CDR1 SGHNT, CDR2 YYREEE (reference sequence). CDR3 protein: CASSPRTGTNTGELFF. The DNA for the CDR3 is TGTGCCAGCAGCCCTAGGACAGGAACCAACACCGGGGAGCTGTTTTTT.

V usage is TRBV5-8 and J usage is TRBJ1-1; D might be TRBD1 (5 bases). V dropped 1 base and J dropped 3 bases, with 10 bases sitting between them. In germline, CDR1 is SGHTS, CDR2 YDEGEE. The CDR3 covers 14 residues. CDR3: CASSLSGTYTEAFF. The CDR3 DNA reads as TGTGCCAGCAGCTTGTCGGGGACTTACACTGAAGCTTTCTTT.

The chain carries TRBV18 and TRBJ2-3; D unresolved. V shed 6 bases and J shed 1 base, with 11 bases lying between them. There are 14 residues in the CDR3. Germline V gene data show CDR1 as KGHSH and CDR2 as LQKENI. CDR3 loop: CASSAPGGTDTQYF. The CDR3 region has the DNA TGTGCCAGCTCGGCGCCGGGTGGCACAGATACGCAGTATTTT. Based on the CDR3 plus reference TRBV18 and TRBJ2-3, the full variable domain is NAGVMQNPRHLVRRRGQEARLRCSPMKGHSHVYWYRQLPEEGLKFMVYLQKENIIDESGMPKERFSAEFPKEGPSILRIQQVVRGDSAAYFCASSAPGGTDTQYFGPGTRLTVL.

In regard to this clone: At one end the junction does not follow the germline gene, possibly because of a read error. CDR3 DNA sequence: TGTGCTAGCAGCTTAGGGGACAGTGACCAAGAGACCCAGTACTTC. Translated, it gives CASSLGDSDQETQYF. The chain links TRBV7-7 to TRBJ2-5, with 7 bases aligning to TRBD1. The germline V gene has CDR1 SSHAT and CDR2 FNYEAQ (reference sequence). The CDR3 spans 15 residues.

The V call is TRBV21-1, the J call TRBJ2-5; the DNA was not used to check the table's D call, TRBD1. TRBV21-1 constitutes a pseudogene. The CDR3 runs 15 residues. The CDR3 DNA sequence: TGTGCCAGCAGCAAAGCCAGGGGGAAACAAGAGACCCAGTACTTC. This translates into CASSKARGKQETQYF.